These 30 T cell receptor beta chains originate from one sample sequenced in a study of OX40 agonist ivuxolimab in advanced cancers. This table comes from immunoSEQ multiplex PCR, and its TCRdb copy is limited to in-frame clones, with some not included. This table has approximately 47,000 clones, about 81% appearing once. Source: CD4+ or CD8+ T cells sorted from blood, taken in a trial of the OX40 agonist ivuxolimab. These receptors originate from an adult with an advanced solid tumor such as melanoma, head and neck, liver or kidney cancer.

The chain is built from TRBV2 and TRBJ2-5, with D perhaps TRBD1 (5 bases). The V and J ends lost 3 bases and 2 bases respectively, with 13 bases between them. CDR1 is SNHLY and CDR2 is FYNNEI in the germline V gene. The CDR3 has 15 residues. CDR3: CASSESDGHQETQYF. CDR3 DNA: TGTGCCAGCAGTGAGTCGGACGGACATCAAGAGACCCAGTACTTC.

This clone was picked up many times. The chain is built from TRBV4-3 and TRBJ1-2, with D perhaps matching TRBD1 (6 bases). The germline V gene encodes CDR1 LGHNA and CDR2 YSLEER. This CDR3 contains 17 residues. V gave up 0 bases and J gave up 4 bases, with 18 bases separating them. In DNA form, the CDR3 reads TGCGCCAGCAGCCAAGATGGTCCCCCAGGGGACTCCTATGGCTACACCTTC. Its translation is CASSQDGPPGDSYGYTF.

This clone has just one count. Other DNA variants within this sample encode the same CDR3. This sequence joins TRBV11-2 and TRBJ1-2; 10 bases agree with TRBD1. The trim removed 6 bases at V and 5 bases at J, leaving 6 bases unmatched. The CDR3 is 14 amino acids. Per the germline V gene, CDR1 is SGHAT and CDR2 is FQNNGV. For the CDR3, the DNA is TGTGCCAGCAGGGTGCCGGGACAGGGGTATGGCTACACCTTC. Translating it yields CASRVPGQGYGYTF.

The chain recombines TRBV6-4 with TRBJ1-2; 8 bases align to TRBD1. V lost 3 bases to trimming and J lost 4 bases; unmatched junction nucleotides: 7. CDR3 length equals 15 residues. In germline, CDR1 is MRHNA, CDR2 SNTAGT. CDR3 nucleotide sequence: TGTGCCAGCAGTGATCAAGCCGGACAGGGCTATGGCTACACCTTC. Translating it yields CASSDQAGQGYGYTF.

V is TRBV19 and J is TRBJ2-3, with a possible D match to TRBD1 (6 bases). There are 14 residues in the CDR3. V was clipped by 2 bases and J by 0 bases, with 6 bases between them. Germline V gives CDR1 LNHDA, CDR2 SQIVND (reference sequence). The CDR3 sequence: CASSIRGSTDTQYF. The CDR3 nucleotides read TGTGCCAGTAGTATAAGGGGGAGCACAGATACGCAGTATTTT.

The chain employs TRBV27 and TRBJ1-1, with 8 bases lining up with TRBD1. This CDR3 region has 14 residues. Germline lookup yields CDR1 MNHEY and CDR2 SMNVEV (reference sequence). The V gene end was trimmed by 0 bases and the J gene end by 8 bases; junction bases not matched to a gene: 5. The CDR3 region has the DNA TGTGCCAGCAGTTTATCGGACAGGGTAGTGGAAGCTTTCTTT. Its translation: CASSLSDRVVEAFF.

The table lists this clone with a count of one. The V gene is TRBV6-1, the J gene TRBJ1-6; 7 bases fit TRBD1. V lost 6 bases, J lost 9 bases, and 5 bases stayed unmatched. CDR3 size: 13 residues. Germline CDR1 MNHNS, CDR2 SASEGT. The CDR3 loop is CASRRQGRSPLHF. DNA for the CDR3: TGTGCCAGCAGAAGACAGGGCCGTTCACCCCTCCACTTT.

CDR3 nucleotides: TGTGCCAGTAGTATTTCGGCGGCTAGCGGGAGTATGGACAATGAGCAGTTCTTC. Its protein product is CASSISAASGSMDNEQFF. The J gene is TRBJ2-1, the V gene TRBV19; 10 bases are a match to TRBD2. V shed 3 bases and J 5 bases; nucleotides not matched to a gene: 13. CDR3 size: 18 residues. Germline V gene lookup returns CDR1 LNHDA and CDR2 SQIVND (reference sequence).

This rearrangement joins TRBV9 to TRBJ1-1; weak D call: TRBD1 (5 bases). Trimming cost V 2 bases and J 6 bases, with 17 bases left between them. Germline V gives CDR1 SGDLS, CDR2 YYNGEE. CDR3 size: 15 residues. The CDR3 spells CASSVQGGAGAEAFF. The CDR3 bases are TGTGCCAGCAGCGTCCAGGGAGGGGCCGGCGCTGAAGCTTTCTTT.

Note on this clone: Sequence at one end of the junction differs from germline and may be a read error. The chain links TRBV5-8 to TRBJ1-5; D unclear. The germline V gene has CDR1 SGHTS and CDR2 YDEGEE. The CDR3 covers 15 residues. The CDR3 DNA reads TGTGCCAGCACCTTGGGAGACGGACCGGATCAGCCCCAGCATTTT. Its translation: CASTLGDGPDQPQHF.

The DNA for the CDR3 is TGTGCCAGCAGCCGATCGACAGGTTACACAGATACGCAGTATTTT. This sequence encodes CASSRSTGYTDTQYF. V gene TRBV11-2 combines with J gene TRBJ2-3; the D gene is possibly TRBD1 (6 bases). The germline CDR1 and CDR2 sequences are SGHAT and FQNNGV. With 5 bases removed from V and 2 bases from J, the gap between germline ends came to 14 bases. This CDR3 is 15 amino acids long.

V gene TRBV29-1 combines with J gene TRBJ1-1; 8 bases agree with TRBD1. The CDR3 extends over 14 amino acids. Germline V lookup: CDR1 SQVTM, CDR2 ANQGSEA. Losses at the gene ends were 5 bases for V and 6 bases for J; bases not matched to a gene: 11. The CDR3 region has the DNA TGCAGCGTTCAGGCAGGGGGCGGGTGGGCTGAAGCTTTCTTT. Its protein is CSVQAGGGWAEAFF.

The CDR3 DNA is TGTGCCAGCACCCTAGTTCAGACAGGAACCTACGAGCAGTACTTC. Translation: CASTLVQTGTYEQYF. The chain carries TRBV6-1 and TRBJ2-7, with TRBD1 as a possible D gene (6 bases). The CDR3 is made up of 15 amino acids. Trimming removed 7 bases from V and 2 bases from J, with 18 bases in between. Germline CDR1 is MNHNS and CDR2 is SASEGT.

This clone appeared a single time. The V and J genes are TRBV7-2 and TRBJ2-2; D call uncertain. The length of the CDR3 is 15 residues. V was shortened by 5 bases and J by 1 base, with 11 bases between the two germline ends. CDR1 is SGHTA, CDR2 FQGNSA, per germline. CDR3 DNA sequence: TGTGCCAGCAGCGCCGTGCAACAGAACACCGGGGAGCTGTTTTTT. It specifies CASSAVQQNTGELFF. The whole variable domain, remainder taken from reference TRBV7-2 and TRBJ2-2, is GAGVSQSPSNKVTEKGKDVELRCDPISGHTALYWYRQSLGQGLEFLIYFQGNSAPDKSGLPSDRFSAERTGGSVSTLTIQRTQQEDSAVYLCASSAVQQNTGELFFGEGSRLTVL.

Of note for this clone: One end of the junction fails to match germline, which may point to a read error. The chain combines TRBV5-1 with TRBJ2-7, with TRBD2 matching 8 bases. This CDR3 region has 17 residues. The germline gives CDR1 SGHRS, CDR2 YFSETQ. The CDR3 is CASTLRPGGTGPYEQYF. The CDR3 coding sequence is TGCGCCAGCACCTTGAGACCGGGGGGGACGGGGCCCTACGAGCAGTACTTC. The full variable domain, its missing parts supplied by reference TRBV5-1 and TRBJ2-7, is KAGVTQTPRYLIKTRGQQVTLSCSPISGHRSVSWYQQTPGQGLQFLFEYFSETQRNKGNFPGRFSGRQFSNSRSEMNVSTLELGDSALYLCASTLRPGGTGPYEQYFGPGTRLTVT.

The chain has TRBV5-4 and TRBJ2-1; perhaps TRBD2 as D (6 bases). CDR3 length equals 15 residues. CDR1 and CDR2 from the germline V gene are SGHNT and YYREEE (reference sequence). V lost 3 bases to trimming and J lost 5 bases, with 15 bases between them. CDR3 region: CASSSPVERDNEQFF. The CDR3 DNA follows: TGTGCCAGCAGCTCCCCGGTGGAGCGGGACAATGAGCAGTTCTTC. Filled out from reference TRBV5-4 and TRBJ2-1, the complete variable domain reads ETGVTQSPTHLIKTRGQQVTLRCSSQSGHNTVSWYQQALGQGPQFIFQYYREEENGRGNFPPRFSGLQFPNYSSELNVNALELDDSALYLCASSSPVERDNEQFFGPGTRLTVL.

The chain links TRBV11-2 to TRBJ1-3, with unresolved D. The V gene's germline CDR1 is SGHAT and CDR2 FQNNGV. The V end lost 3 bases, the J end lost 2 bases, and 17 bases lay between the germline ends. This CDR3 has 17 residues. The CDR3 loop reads CASSFSEDLYTGNTIYF. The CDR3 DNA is TGTGCCAGCAGCTTCTCCGAGGACCTATATACTGGAAACACCATATATTTT.

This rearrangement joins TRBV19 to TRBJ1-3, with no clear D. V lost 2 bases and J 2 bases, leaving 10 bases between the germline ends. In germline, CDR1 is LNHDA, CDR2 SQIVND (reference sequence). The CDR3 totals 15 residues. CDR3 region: CASSIPSGTGNTIYF. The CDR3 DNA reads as TGTGCCAGTAGTATACCGTCGGGTACTGGAAACACCATATATTTT.

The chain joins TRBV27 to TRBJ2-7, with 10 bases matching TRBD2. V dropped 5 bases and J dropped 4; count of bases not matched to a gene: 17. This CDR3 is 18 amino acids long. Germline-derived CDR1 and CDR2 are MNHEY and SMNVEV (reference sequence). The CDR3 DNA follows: TGTGCCAGCAGTCCCCGCAGGCCGTCCGGGACTAGCGCGTACGAGCAGTACTTC. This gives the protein CASSPRRPSGTSAYEQYF.

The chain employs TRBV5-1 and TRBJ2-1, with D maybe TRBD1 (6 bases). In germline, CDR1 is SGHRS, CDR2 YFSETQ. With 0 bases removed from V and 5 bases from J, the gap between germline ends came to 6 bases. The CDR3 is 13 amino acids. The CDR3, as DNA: TGCGCCAGCAGCTTGGGACAGGACAATGAGCAGTTCTTC. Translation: CASSLGQDNEQFF.

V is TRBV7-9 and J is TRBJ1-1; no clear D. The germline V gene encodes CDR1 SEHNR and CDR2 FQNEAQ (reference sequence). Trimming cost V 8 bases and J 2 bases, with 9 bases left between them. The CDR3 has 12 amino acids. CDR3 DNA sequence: TGTGCCAGCGAGAGAGTAAACACTGAAGCTTTCTTT. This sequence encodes CASERVNTEAFF. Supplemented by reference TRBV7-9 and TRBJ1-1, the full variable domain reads DTGVSQNPRHKITKRGQNVTFRCDPISEHNRLYWYRQTLGQGPEFLTYFQNEAQLEKSRLLSDRFSAERPKGSFSTLEIQRTEQGDSAMYLCASERVNTEAFFGQGTRLTVV.

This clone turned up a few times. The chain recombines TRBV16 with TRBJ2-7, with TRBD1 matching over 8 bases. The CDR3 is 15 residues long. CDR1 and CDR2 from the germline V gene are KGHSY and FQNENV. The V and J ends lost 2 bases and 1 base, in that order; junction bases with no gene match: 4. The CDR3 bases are TGTGCCAGCAGCCAAGGCGGGACAGGTTCCTACGAGCAGTACTTC. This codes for CASSQGGTGSYEQYF.

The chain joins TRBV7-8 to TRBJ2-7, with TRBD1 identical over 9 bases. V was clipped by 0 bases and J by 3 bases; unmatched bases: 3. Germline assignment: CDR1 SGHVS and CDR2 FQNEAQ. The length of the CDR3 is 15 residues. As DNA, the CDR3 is TGTGCCAGCAGCTTAGCGGTGACAGGGGGCTACGAGCAGTACTTC. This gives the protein CASSLAVTGGYEQYF.

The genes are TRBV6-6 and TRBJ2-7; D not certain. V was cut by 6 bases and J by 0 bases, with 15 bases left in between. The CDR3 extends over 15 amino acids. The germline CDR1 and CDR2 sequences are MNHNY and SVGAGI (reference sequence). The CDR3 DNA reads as TGTGCCAGCAGGCCACAGCTTATGAGCTCCTACGAGCAGTACTTC. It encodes CASRPQLMSSYEQYF.

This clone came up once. The CDR3 here is CASSSILDRAEQFF. The CDR3 DNA reads TGCGCCAGCAGCTCGATACTAGATCGGGCTGAGCAGTTCTTC. The chain has TRBV5-1 and TRBJ2-1; weak D call: TRBD2 (5 bases). The CDR3 is made up of 14 amino acids. Per germline, CDR1 SGHRS and CDR2 YFSETQ. Trimming shortened V by 3 bases and J by 9 bases, and 16 bases separated the two germline ends.

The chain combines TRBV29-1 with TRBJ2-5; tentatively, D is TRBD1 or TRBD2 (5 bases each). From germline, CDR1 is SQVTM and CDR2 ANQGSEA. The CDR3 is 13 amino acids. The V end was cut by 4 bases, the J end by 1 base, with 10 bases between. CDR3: CSVVGTAQETQYF. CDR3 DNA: TGCAGCGTTGTTGGGACGGCCCAAGAGACCCAGTACTTC.

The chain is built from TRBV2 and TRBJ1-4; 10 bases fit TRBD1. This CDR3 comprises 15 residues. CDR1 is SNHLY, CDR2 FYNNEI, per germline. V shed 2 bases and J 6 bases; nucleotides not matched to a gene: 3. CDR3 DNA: TGTGCCAGCAGTGAAACCGGGACAGGGGATGAAAAACTGTTTTTT. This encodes CASSETGTGDEKLFF.

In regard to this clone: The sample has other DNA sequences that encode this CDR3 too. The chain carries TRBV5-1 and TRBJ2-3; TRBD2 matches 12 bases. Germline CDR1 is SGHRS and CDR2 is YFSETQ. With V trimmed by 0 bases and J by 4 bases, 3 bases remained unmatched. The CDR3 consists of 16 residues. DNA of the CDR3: TGCGCCAGCAGCTTGGGACTAGCGGGAGTTGCAGATACGCAGTATTTT. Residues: CASSLGLAGVADTQYF.

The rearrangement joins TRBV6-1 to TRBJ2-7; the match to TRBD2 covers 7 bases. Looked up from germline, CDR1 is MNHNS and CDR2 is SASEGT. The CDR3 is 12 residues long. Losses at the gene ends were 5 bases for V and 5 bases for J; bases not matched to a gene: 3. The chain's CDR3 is CASSRDYDEQYF. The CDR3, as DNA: TGTGCCAGCAGTCGGGACTATGACGAGCAGTACTTC.

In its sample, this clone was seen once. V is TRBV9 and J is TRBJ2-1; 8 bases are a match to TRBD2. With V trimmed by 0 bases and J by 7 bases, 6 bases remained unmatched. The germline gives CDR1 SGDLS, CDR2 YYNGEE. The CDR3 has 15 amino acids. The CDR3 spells CASSVVAGGLNEQFF. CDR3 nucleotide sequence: TGTGCCAGCAGCGTAGTTGCGGGAGGATTGAATGAGCAGTTCTTC. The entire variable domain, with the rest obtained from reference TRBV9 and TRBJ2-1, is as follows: DSGVTQTPKHLITATGQRVTLRCSPRSGDLSVYWYQQSLDQGLQFLIQYYNGEERAKGNILERFSAQQFPDLHSELNLSSLELGDSALYFCASSVVAGGLNEQFFGPGTRLTVL.